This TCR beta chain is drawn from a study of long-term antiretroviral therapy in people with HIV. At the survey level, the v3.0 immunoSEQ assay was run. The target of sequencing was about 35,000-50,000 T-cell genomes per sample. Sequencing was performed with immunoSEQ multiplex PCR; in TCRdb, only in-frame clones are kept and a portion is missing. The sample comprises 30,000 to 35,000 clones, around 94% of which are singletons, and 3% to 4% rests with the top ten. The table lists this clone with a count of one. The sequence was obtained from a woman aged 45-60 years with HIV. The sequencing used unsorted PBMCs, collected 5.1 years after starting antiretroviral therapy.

The CDR3 loop is CASSLDVTRNTIYF. DNA of the CDR3: TGTGCCAGCAGCTTGGACGTCACCAGAAACACCATATATTTT. The gene calls are TRBV5-6 and TRBJ1-3; the D is unclear. This CDR3 contains 14 residues. V lost 0 bases to trimming and J lost 5 bases, with 9 bases between them. Per germline, CDR1 SGHDT and CDR2 YYEEEE.